This T cell receptor (beta chain) was identified in a study of CD8+CD57+ T cells in acquired aplastic anemia. Study details: When averaged, DNA from sorted CD4+ and CD8+ cells came to 3 to 4 ug.

TCR beta VDJ combinations and CDR3 sequences were profiled from genomic DNA. Using its own MiXCR run on the reads, TCRdb lists one record per CDR3 protein. The data contain a few hundred thousand distinct CDR3 sequences, approximately 51% of them seen just once; the ten biggest clones take up just under 20%. All patients picked for sequencing had shown, by flow cytometry, an expansion of CD8+CD57+ cells. Severe acquired aplastic anemia was present in all patients. Concerning this clonotype itself: Its antigen is still unknown.

From germline, CDR1 is SEHNR and CDR2 FQNEAQ (reference sequence). This CDR3 spans 13 amino acids. The J segment lost 6 bases and the V segment lost 8 bases, leaving 6 bases of the junction unmatched. Study-wide results and caveats: Shared by patients and controls, 25 to 35 CD8+ CDR3s were abundant in patients. A significant difference in CD8+ Simpson's diversity between patients and controls was not found.

What was sequenced was sorted CD4+, CD8+, or CD8+CD57+ T cells (not recorded which) from PBMCs. This chain connects TRBV7-9 to TRBJ2-1; TRBD1 agrees at 8 bases. This sequence was found in a human donor with aplastic anemia. The chain's CDR3 is CASEGQGGNEQFF. The CDR3 DNA reads TGTGCCAGCGAAGGACAGGGCGGCAATGAGCAGTTCTTC.